This T cell receptor beta chain comes out of a study of Ad26.COV2.S vaccination and SARS-CoV-2 variants. This table comes from immunoSEQ multiplex PCR, and its TCRdb copy is limited to in-frame clones, with some not included. The table lists around 450,000 clones, roughly 89% of them singletons, with around 2.6% in the top ten. Documented treatment: approximately 18 received Ad26.COV2.S at low or high dose, single or two shots; a few received placebo; per-sample allocation not given. Collection of the samples took place on day 63 after the first injection of vaccine or placebo. Trimming stripped 2 bases from V and 2 bases from J, with 10 bases between. Per germline, CDR1 MNHEY and CDR2 SMNVEV (reference sequence). This CDR3 is built from 15 residues.

The chain combines TRBV27 with TRBJ2-1; no reliable D call. The clonotype comes from a person between 18 and 65 years old who received the Ad26.COV2.S COVID-19 vaccine or a placebo. Sample: peripheral blood, taken in a trial of Ad26.COV2.S vaccine versus placebo. The CDR3 DNA reads as TGTGCCAGCAGTTTAAGGACCGCCACCTACAATGAGCAGTTCTTC. This translates into CASSLRTATYNEQFF.